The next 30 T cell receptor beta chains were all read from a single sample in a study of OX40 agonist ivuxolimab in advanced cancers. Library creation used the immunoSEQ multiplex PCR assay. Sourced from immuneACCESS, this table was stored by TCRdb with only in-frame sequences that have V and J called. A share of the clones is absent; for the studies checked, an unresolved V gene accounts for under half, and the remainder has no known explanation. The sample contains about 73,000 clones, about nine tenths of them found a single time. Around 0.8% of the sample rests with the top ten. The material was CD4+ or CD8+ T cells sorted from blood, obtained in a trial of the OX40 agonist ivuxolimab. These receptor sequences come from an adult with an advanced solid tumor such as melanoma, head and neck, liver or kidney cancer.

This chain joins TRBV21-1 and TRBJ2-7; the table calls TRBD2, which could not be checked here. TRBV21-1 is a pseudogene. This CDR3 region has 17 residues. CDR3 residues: CASSDWGVRLGSYEQYF. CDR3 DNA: TGTGCCAGCAGCGACTGGGGGGTCCGCCTGGGATCCTACGAGCAGTACTTC.

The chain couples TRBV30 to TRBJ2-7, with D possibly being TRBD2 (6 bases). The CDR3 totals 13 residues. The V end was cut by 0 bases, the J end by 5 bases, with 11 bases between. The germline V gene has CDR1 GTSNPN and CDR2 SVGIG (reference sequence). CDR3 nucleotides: TGTGCCTGGAGTGTTGGAGGGTCCCACGAGCAGTACTTC. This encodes CAWSVGGSHEQYF.

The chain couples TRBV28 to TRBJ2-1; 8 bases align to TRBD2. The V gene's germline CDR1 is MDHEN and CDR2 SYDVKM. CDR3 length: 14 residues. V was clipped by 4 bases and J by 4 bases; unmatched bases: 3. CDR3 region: CASSWGGGYNEQFF. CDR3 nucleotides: TGTGCCAGCAGTTGGGGCGGGGGGTACAATGAGCAGTTCTTC.

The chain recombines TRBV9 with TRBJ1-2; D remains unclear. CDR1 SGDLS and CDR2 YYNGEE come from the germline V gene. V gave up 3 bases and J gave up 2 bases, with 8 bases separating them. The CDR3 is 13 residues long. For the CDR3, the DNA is TGTGCCAGCAGCGAGGAGGAAAACTATGGCTACACCTTC. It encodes CASSEEENYGYTF.

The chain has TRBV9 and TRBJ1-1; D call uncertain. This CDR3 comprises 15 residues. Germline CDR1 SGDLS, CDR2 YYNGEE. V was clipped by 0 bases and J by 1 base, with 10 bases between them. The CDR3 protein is CASSVEPRANTEAFF. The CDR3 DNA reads TGTGCCAGCAGCGTAGAGCCCCGGGCGAACACTGAAGCTTTCTTT. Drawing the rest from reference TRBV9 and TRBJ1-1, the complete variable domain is DSGVTQTPKHLITATGQRVTLRCSPRSGDLSVYWYQQSLDQGLQFLIQYYNGEERAKGNILERFSAQQFPDLHSELNLSSLELGDSALYFCASSVEPRANTEAFFGQGTRLTVV.

The CDR3 loop reads CASSQGRANEKLFF. For the CDR3, the DNA is TGTGCCAGCAGCCAGGGCCGAGCTAATGAAAAACTGTTTTTT. The chain is built from TRBV14 and TRBJ1-4; the D is unclear. V was cut by 3 bases and J by 3 bases, with 8 bases left in between. The CDR3 extends over 14 amino acids. In germline, CDR1 is SGHDN, CDR2 FVKESK.

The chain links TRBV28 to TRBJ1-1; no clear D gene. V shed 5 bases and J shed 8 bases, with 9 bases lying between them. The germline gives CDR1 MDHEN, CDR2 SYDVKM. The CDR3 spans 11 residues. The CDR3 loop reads CASSTPLEAFF. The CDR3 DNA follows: TGTGCCAGCAGTACCCCACTCGAAGCTTTCTTT.

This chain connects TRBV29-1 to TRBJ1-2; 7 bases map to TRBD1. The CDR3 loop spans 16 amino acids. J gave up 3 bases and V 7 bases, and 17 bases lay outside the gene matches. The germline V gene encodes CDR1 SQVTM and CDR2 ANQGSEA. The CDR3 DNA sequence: TGCAGCGCCCGAGGACAGGATGATCATATATACTATGGCTACACCTTC. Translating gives CSARGQDDHIYYGYTF.

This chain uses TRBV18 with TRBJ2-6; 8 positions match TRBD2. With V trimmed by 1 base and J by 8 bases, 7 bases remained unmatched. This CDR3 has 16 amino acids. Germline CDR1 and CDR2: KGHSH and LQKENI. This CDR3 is CASSPLGGGPSNVLTF. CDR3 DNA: TGTGCCAGCTCACCACTCGGCGGGGGGCCTTCCAACGTCCTGACTTTC.

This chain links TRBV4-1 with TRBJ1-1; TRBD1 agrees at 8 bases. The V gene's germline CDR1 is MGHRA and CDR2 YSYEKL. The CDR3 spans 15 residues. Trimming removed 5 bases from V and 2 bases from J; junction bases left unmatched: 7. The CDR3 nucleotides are TGCGCCAGCAGCGACCGACAGGGGCGCAACACTGAAGCTTTCTTT. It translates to CASSDRQGRNTEAFF.

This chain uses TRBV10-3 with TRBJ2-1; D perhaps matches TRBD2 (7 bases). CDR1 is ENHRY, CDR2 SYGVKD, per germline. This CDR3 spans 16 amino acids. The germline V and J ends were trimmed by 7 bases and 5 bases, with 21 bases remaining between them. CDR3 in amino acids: CAITPLGGGANNEQFF. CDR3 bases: TGTGCCATCACACCCCTTGGGGGGGGCGCGAACAATGAGCAGTTCTTC.

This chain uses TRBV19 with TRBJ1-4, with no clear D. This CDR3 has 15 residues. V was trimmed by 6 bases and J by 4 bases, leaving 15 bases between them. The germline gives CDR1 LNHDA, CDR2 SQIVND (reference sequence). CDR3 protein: CASSPPGMDNEKLFF. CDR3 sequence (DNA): TGTGCCAGTAGCCCCCCGGGGATGGATAATGAAAAACTGTTTTTT.

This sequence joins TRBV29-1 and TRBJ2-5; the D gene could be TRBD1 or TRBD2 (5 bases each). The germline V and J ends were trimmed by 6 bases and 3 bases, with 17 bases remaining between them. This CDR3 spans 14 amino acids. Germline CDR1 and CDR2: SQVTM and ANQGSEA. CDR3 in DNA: TGCAGCGTGGGGGACCGCGACACGAAAGAGACCCAGTACTTC. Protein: CSVGDRDTKETQYF.

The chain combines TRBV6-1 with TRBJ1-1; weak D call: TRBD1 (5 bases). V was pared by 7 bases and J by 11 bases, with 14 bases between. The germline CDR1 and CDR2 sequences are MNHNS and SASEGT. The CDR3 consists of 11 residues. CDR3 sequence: CASTGSQGAFF. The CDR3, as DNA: TGTGCCAGCACAGGGTCCCAAGGGGCTTTCTTT.

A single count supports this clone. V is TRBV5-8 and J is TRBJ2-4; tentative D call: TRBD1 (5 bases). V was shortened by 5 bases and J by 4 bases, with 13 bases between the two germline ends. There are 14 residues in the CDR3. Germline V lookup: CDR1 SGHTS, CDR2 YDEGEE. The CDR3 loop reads CASSPGPGKNIQYF. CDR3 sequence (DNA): TGTGCCAGCAGTCCTGGACCAGGGAAAAACATTCAGTACTTC.

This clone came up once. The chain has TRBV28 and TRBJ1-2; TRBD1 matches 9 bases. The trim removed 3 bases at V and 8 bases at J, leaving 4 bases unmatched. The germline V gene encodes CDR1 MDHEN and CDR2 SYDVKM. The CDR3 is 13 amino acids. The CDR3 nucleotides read TGTGCCAGCAGTTTCGGGACAGGGAAGGGCTACACCTTC. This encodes CASSFGTGKGYTF.

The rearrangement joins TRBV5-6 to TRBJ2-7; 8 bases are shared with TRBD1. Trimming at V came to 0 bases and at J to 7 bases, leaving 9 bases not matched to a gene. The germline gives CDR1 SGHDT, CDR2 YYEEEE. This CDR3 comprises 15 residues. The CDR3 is CASSLVAGGTGEQYF. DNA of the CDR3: TGTGCCAGCAGCTTGGTGGCAGGGGGCACGGGGGAGCAGTACTTC.

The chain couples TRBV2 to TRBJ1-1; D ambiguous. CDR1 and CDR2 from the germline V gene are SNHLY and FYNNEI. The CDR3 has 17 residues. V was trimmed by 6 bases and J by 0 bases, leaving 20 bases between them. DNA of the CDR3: TGTGCCAGCAGCGCCAACGGATTGGGGTATTTGAACACTGAAGCTTTCTTT. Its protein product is CASSANGLGYLNTEAFF.

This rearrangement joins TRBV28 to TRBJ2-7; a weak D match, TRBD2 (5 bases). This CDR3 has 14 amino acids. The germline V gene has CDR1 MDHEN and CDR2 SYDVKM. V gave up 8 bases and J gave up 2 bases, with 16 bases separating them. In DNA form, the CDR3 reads TGTGCCAGCTTCAAAGGAAGCGGCGCCTACGAGCAGTACTTC. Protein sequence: CASFKGSGAYEQYF.

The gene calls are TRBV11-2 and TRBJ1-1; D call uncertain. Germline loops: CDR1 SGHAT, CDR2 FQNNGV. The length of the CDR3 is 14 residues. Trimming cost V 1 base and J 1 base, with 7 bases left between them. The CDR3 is CASSLVSRNTEAFF. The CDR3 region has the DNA TGTGCCAGCAGCTTAGTAAGCAGGAACACTGAAGCTTTCTTT.

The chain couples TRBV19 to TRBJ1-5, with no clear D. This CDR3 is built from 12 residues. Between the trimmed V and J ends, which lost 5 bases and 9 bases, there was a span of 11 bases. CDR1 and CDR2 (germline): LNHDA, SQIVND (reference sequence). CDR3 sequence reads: CASSVGGRPQHF. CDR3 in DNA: TGTGCCAGTAGTGTTGGAGGACGGCCCCAGCATTTT.

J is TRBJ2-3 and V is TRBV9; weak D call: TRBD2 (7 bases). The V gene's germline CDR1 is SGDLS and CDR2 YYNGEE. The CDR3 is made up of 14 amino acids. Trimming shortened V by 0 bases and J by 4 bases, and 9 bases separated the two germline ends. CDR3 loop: CASSVGGGADTQYF. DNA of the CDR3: TGTGCCAGCAGCGTAGGGGGGGGCGCAGATACGCAGTATTTT.

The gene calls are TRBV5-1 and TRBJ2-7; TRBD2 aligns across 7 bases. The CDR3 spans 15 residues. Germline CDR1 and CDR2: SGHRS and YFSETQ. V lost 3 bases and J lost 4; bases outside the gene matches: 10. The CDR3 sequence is CASSSLEAGVYEQYF. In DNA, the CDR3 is TGCGCCAGCAGCTCCTTAGAGGCGGGAGTGTACGAGCAGTACTTC.

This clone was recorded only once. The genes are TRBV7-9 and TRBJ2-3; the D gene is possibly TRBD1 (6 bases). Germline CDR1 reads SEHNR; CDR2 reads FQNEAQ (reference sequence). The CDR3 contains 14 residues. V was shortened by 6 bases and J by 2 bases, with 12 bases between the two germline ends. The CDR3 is CASRSGVNTDTQYF. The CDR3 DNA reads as TGTGCCAGCAGATCAGGGGTTAACACAGATACGCAGTATTTT.

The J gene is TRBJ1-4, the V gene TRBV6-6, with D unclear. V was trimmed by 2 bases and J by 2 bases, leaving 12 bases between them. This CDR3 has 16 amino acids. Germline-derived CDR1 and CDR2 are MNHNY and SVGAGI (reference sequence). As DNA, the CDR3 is TGTGCCAGCAGTTACCGCTCTAGTAGGACTAATGAAAAACTGTTTTTT. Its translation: CASSYRSSRTNEKLFF.

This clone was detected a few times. Here the CDR3 DNA reads TGTGCCAGCAGCTTAAACGGCCAGAACGATCAGCCCCAGCATTTT. Translated: CASSLNGQNDQPQHF. The chain links TRBV7-8 to TRBJ1-5; D call uncertain. CDR3 length: 15 residues. V was clipped by 2 bases and J by 5 bases, with 13 bases between them. The germline CDR1 and CDR2 sequences are SGHVS and FQNEAQ.

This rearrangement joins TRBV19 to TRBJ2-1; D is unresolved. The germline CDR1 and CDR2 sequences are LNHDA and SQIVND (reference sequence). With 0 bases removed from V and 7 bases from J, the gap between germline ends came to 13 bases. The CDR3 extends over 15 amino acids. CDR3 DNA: TGTGCCAGTAGTATAGAGGGGAATCTGATTAATGAGCAGTTCTTC. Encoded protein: CASSIEGNLINEQFF.

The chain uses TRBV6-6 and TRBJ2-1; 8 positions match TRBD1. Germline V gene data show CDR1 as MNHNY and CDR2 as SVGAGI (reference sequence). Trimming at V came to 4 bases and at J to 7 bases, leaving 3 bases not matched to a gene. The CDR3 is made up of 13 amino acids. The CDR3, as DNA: TGTGCCAGCAGTTTTAACAGGGGGAATGAGCAGTTCTTC. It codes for CASSFNRGNEQFF.

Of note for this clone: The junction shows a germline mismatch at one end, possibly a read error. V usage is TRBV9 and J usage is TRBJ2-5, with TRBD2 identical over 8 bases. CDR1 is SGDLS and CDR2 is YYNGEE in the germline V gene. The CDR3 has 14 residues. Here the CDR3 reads CASSSRGAQGTQYF. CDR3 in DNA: TGTGCCAGCAGCTCGCGGGGGGCCCAAGGGACCCAGTACTTC. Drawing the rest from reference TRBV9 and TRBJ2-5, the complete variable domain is DSGVTQTPKHLITATGQRVTLRCSPRSGDLSVYWYQQSLDQGLQFLIQYYNGEERAKGNILERFSAQQFPDLHSELNLSSLELGDSALYFCASSSRGAQGTQYFGPGTRLLVL.

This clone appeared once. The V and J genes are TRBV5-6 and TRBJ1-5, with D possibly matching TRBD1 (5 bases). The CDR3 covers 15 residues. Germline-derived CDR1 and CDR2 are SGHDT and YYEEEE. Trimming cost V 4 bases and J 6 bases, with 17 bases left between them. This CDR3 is CASSLAGPGVQPQHF. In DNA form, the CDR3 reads TGTGCCAGCAGCCTGGCCGGTCCGGGGGTTCAGCCCCAGCATTTT.